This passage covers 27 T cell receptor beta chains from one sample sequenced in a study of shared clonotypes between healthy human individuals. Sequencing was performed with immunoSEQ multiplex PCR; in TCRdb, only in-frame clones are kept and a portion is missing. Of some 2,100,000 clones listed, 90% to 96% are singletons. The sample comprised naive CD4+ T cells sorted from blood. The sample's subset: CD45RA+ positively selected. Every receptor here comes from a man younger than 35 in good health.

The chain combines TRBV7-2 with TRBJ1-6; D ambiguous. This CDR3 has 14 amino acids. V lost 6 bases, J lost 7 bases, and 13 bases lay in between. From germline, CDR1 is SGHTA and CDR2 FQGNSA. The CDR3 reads CASRSTAINSPLHF. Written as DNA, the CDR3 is TGTGCCAGCAGATCCACAGCGATAAATTCACCCCTCCACTTT. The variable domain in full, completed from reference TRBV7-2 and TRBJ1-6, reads GAGVSQSPSNKVTEKGKDVELRCDPISGHTALYWYRQSLGQGLEFLIYFQGNSAPDKSGLPSDRFSAERTGGSVSTLTIQRTQQEDSAVYLCASRSTAINSPLHFGNGTRLTVT.

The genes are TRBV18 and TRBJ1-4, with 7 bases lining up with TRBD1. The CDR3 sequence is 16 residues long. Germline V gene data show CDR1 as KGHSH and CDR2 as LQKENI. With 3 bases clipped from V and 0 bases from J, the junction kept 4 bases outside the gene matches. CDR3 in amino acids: CASSPFQGATNEKLFF. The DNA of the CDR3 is TGTGCCAGCTCACCGTTTCAGGGGGCAACTAATGAAAAACTGTTTTTT.

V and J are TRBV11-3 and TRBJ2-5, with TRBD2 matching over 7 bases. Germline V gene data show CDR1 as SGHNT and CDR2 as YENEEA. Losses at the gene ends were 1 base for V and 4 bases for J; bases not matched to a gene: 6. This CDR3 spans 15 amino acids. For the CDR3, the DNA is TGTGCCAGCAGCTTAGGGGGGAGGGCCGGAGAGACCCAGTACTTC. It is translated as CASSLGGRAGETQYF.

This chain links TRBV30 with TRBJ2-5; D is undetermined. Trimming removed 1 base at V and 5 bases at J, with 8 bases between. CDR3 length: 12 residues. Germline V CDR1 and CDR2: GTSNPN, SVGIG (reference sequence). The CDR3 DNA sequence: TGTGCCTGGAGTGGTCCCAAGGAGACCCAGTACTTC. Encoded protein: CAWSGPKETQYF.

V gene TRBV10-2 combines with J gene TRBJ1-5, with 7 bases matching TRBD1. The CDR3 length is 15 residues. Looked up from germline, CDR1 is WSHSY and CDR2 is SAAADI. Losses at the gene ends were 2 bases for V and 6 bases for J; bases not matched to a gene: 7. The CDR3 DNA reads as TGCGCCAGCAGTGAGCAGGGGGGAGGGAGTCAGCCCCAGCATTTT. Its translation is CASSEQGGGSQPQHF.

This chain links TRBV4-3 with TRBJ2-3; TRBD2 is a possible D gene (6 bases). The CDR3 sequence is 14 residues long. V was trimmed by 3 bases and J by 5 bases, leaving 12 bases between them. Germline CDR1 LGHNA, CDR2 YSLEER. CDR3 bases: TGCGCCAGCAGCCAGGTTGGGGGAGGAGATACGCAGTATTTT. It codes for CASSQVGGGDTQYF.

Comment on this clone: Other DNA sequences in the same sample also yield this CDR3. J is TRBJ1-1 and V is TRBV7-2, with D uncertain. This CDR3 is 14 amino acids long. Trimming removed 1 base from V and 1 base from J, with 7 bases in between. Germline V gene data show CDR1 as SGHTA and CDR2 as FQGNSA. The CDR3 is CASSLGRENTEAFF. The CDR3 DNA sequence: TGTGCCAGCAGCTTAGGGAGAGAGAACACTGAAGCTTTCTTT.

The CDR3, as DNA: TGTGCCAGCAGTTTAGGGGAGAACTATGGCTACACCTTC. Encoded protein: CASSLGENYGYTF. This chain links TRBV28 with TRBJ1-2; D unclear. Germline-derived CDR1 and CDR2 are MDHEN and SYDVKM. V dropped 2 bases and J dropped 2 bases, with 6 bases sitting between them. The CDR3 loop spans 13 amino acids.

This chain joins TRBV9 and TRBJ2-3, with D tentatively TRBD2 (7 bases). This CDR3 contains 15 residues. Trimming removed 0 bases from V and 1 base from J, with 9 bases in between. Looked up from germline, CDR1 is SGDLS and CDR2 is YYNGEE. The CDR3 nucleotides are TGTGCCAGCAGCGTAGTAGGGGGGGGCACAGATACGCAGTATTTT. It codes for CASSVVGGGTDTQYF.

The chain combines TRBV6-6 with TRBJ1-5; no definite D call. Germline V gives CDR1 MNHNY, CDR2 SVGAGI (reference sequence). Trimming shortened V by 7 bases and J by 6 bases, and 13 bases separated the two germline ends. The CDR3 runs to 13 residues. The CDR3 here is CASIAGYPQPQHF. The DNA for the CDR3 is TGTGCCAGCATAGCGGGGTACCCTCAGCCCCAGCATTTT.

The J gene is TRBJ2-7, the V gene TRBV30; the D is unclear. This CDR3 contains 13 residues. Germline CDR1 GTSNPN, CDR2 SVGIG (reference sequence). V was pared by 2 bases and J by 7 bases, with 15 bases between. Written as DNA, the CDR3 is TGTGCCTGGAGTCGAAGGCAAGGCGGAGAGCAGTACTTC. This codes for CAWSRRQGGEQYF.

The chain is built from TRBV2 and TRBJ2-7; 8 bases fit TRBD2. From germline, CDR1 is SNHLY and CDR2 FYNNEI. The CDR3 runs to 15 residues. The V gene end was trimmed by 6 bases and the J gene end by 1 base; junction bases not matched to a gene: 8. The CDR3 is CASRTGRGRSYEQYF. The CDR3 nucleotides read TGTGCCAGCAGGACTGGTCGCGGGAGGTCCTACGAGCAGTACTTC.

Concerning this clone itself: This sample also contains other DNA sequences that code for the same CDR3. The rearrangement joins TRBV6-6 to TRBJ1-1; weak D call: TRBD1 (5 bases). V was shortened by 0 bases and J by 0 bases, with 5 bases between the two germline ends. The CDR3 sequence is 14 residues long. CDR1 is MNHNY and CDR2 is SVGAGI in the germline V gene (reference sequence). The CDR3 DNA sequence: TGTGCCAGCAGTTACTCAGGGGTGAACACTGAAGCTTTCTTT. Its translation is CASSYSGVNTEAFF.

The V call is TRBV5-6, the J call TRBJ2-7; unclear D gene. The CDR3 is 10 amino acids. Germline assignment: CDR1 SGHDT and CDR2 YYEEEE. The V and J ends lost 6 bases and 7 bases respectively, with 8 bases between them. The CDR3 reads CASTLGEQYF. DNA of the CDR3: TGTGCCAGCACTTTGGGGGAGCAGTACTTC. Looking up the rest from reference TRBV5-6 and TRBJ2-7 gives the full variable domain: DAGVTQSPTHLIKTRGQQVTLRCSPKSGHDTVSWYQQALGQGPQFIFQYYEEEERQRGNFPDRFSGHQFPNYSSELNVNALLLGDSALYLCASTLGEQYFGPGTRLTVT.

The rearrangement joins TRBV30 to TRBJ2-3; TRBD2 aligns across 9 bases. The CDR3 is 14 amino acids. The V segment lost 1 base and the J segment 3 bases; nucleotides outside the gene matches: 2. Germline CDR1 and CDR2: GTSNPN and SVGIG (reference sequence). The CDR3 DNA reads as TGTGCCTGGAGTGGACTAGCGGCTACAGATACGCAGTATTTT. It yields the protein CAWSGLAATDTQYF.

This CDR3 is CAWSKQGFSNQPQHF. The CDR3 DNA follows: TGTGCCTGGAGTAAACAGGGGTTTAGCAATCAGCCCCAGCATTTT. V gene TRBV30 combines with J gene TRBJ1-5, with TRBD1 matching 7 bases. This CDR3 is 15 amino acids long. The ends lost 2 bases at V and 0 bases at J; junction bases unmatched: 4. Looked up from germline, CDR1 is GTSNPN and CDR2 is SVGIG (reference sequence).

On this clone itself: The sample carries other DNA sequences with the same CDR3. This chain's CDR3 is CAWSGGRQETQYF. The CDR3 nucleotides are TGTGCCTGGAGTGGGGGCCGCCAAGAGACCCAGTACTTC. The genes are TRBV30 and TRBJ2-5; a weak D match, TRBD1 (5 bases). CDR1 GTSNPN and CDR2 SVGIG come from the germline V gene (reference sequence). The V end lost 1 base, the J end lost 1 base, and 7 bases lay between the germline ends. CDR3 size: 13 residues.

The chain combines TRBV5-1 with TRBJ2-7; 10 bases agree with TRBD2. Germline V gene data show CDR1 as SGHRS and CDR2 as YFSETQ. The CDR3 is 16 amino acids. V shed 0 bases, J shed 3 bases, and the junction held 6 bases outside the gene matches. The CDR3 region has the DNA TGCGCCAGCAGCTTGGCTAGCGGGAGTGCCATCTACGAGCAGTACTTC. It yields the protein CASSLASGSAIYEQYF.

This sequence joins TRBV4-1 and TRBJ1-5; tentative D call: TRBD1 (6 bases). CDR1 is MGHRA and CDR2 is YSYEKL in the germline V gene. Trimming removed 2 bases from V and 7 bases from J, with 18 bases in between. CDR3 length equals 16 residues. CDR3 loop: CASSQQPTGSDQPQHF. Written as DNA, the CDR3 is TGCGCCAGCAGCCAACAACCTACAGGGAGCGACCAGCCCCAGCATTTT.

The CDR3 sequence: CALSRQGDNEKLFF. As DNA, the CDR3 is TGTGCTTTGAGTCGACAGGGGGATAATGAAAAACTGTTTTTT. The chain carries TRBV7-9 and TRBJ1-4, with TRBD1 matching 9 bases. The CDR3 is 14 amino acids. The germline V gene encodes CDR1 SEHNR and CDR2 FQNEAQ (reference sequence).

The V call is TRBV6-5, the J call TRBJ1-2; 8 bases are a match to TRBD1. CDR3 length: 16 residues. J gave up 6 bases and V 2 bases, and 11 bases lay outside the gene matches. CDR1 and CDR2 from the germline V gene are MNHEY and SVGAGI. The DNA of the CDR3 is TGTGCCAGCAGTTACGGACCGCCTCAGGGGGCAAATGGCTACACCTTC. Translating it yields CASSYGPPQGANGYTF.

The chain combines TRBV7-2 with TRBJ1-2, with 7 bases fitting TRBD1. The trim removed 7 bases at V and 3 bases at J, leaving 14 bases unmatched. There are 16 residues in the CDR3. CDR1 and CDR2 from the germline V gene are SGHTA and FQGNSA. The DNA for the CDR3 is TGTGCCAGCATCCCACTGGGGTCAGGGGGATACTATGGCTACACCTTC. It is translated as CASIPLGSGGYYGYTF. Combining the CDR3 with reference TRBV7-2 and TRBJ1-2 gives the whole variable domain GAGVSQSPSNKVTEKGKDVELRCDPISGHTALYWYRQSLGQGLEFLIYFQGNSAPDKSGLPSDRFSAERTGGSVSTLTIQRTQQEDSAVYLCASIPLGSGGYYGYTFGSGTRLTVV.

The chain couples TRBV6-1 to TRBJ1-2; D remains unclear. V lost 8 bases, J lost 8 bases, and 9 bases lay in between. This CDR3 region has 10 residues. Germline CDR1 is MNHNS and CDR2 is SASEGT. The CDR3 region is CASGLRGYTF. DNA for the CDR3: TGTGCCAGCGGCCTCCGGGGCTACACCTTC.

The CDR3 DNA reads TGCGCCAGCAGCTTGGAGGGGCAGGCGAGCTCCTACAATGAGCAGTTCTTC. It yields the protein CASSLEGQASSYNEQFF. This chain connects TRBV5-1 to TRBJ2-1, with D perhaps TRBD1 (5 bases). V was cut by 0 bases and J by 0 bases, with 13 bases left in between. Germline values: CDR1 SGHRS, CDR2 YFSETQ. The CDR3 is made up of 17 amino acids.

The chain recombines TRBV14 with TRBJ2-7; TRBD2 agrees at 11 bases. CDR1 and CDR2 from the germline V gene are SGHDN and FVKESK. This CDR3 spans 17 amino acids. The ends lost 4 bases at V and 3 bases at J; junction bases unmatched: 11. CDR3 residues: CASSPFPLAGGRYEQYF. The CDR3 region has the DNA TGTGCCAGCAGCCCCTTCCCGCTAGCGGGGGGCCGCTACGAGCAGTACTTC.

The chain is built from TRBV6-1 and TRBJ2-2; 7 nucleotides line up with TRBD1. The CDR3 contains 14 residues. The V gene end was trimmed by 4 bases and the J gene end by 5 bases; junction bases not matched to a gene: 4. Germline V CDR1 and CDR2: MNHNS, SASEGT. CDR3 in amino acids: CASSGDSQTGELFF. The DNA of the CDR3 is TGTGCCAGCAGTGGGGACAGCCAAACCGGGGAGCTGTTTTTT.

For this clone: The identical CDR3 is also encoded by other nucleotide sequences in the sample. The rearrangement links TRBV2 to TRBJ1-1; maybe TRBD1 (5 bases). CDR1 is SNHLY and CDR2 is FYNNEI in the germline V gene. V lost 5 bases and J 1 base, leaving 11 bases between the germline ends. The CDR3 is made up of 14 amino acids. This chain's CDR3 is CASSPGTPNTEAFF. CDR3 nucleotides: TGTGCCAGCAGTCCCGGGACTCCGAACACTGAAGCTTTCTTT.